This T cell receptor beta chain was sequenced during a study of shared clonotypes between healthy human individuals. Profiled with immunoSEQ multiplex PCR; TCRdb holds only in-frame clones, not every one. The sample includes 2 million to 2.5 million clones, around 95% of them seen just once. Germline assignment: CDR1 GTSNPN and CDR2 SVGIG (reference sequence). The CDR3 runs 16 residues. Unmatched junction bases numbered 5, after V lost 2 bases and J lost 0 bases. The V and J genes are TRBV30 and TRBJ2-1, with 9 bases lining up with TRBD2. What was sequenced was naive CD4+ T cells sorted from blood. Subset specified: CD45RA+ positively selected. The sequence came from a young man in good health. CDR3 region: CAWSRAGGSSYNEQFF. CDR3 in DNA: TGTGCCTGGAGTAGGGCGGGAGGGTCCTCCTACAATGAGCAGTTCTTC.